The 23 T cell receptor beta chains below come from one sample, sequenced in a study of T cells in localized non-small cell lung cancer. The table came from immunoSEQ multiplex PCR; TCRdb's copy has only in-frame clones and leaves some out. In the table there are about 26,000 clones, more than 75% of which are singletons. Specimen: peripheral blood, collected before any cancer treatment. The source is a woman aged 40-70 years with stage I lung adenocarcinoma.

This clone appeared a few times. The V gene is TRBV30, the J gene TRBJ1-3; D call uncertain. This CDR3 region has 14 residues. The V end lost 2 bases, the J end lost 0 bases, and 8 bases lay between the germline ends. Germline CDR1 and CDR2: GTSNPN and SVGIG (reference sequence). The CDR3 here is CAWSLSLSGNTIYF. CDR3 DNA sequence: TGTGCCTGGAGTTTGTCCCTCTCTGGAAACACCATATATTTT. Combining the CDR3 with reference TRBV30 and TRBJ1-3 gives the whole variable domain SQTIHQWPATLVQPVGSPLSLECTVEGTSNPNLYWYRQAAGRGLQLLFYSVGIGQISSEVPQNLSASRPQDRQFILSSKKLLLSDSGFYLCAWSLSLSGNTIYFGEGSWLTVV.

This rearrangement joins TRBV7-9 to TRBJ1-2, with D perhaps matching TRBD1 (6 bases). Germline CDR1 SEHNR, CDR2 FQNEAQ (reference sequence). V lost 3 bases, J lost 5 bases, and 13 bases lay in between. The CDR3 is 14 amino acids. The CDR3: CASSLMVQGYGYTF. For the CDR3, the DNA is TGTGCCAGCAGCTTGATGGTACAGGGATATGGCTACACCTTC.

This rearrangement joins TRBV5-1 to TRBJ2-5; 10 positions agree with TRBD2. Germline V gene lookup returns CDR1 SGHRS and CDR2 YFSETQ. CDR3 length: 15 amino acids. The V gene end was trimmed by 7 bases and the J gene end by 2 bases; junction bases not matched to a gene: 8. The CDR3 DNA is TGCGCCAGCGCCCGAATAGCGGGGGGTCAAGAGACCCAGTACTTC. This codes for CASARIAGGQETQYF.

The rearrangement links TRBV19 to TRBJ2-3; D perhaps matches TRBD2 (7 bases). This CDR3 contains 12 residues. Germline V gene data show CDR1 as LNHDA and CDR2 as SQIVND (reference sequence). Trimming cost V 8 bases and J 11 bases, with 17 bases left between them. CDR3 loop: CASRRGGSKQYF. CDR3 coding DNA: TGTGCCAGTCGAAGGGGGGGGTCGAAGCAGTATTTT.

This clone was detected only once. The chain has TRBV6-5 and TRBJ2-5; D remains unclear. This CDR3 spans 14 amino acids. Between the trimmed V and J ends, which lost 2 bases and 4 bases, there was a span of 11 bases. CDR1 is MNHEY, CDR2 SVGAGI, per germline. CDR3 in amino acids: CASSYRPNGETQYF. CDR3 sequence (DNA): TGTGCCAGCAGTTACCGACCAAACGGAGAGACCCAGTACTTC.

This chain connects TRBV4-3 to TRBJ1-2; 7 bases are shared with TRBD1. V lost 4 bases and J lost 8; bases outside the gene matches: 10. The CDR3 contains 14 residues. Per the germline V gene, CDR1 is LGHNA and CDR2 is YSLEER. The CDR3 DNA is TGCGCCAGCAGCCTTAAAGGGGGCGGAAGGGGCTACACCTTC. As protein: CASSLKGGGRGYTF.

This clone was detected only once. The CDR3 sequence: CASSLERPGGNQPQHF. CDR3 DNA sequence: TGCGCCAGCAGCTTGGAGAGGCCAGGAGGGAATCAGCCCCAGCATTTT. This sequence joins TRBV5-1 and TRBJ1-5; D is unclear. The CDR3 is 16 amino acids. Germline CDR1 is SGHRS and CDR2 is YFSETQ. The V end was cut by 0 bases, the J end by 4 bases, with 14 bases between.

In DNA, the CDR3 is TGTGCCAGTAGTATAGTAAGGGACAGGGCCCGCCAGCCCCAGCATTTT. As protein: CASSIVRDRARQPQHF. The chain recombines TRBV19 with TRBJ1-5; TRBD1 matches 9 bases. The CDR3 length is 16 residues. V was clipped by 1 base and J by 7 bases; unmatched bases: 8. Germline values: CDR1 LNHDA, CDR2 SQIVND (reference sequence).

J is TRBJ2-5 and V is TRBV19, with D perhaps being TRBD1 or TRBD2 (5 bases each). Germline loops: CDR1 LNHDA, CDR2 SQIVND (reference sequence). V was shortened by 3 bases and J by 3 bases, with 11 bases between the two germline ends. This CDR3 region has 14 residues. DNA for the CDR3: TGTGCCAGTAGTATGGGGACGGATGAAGAGACCCAGTACTTC. It yields the protein CASSMGTDEETQYF.

The CDR3 DNA reads TGTGCCAGCAGGGACAGTGGCTACACCTTC. Translating it yields CASRDSGYTF. This sequence joins TRBV2 and TRBJ1-2, with TRBD1 as a possible D gene (6 bases). V lost 6 bases and J lost 7, with 6 bases in between. Germline CDR1 reads SNHLY; CDR2 reads FYNNEI. There are 10 residues in the CDR3.

This clone was seen just once. A junction end diverges from the germline sequence, so it may reflect a read error. This chain connects TRBV5-8 to TRBJ1-2, with TRBD1 matching 7 bases. This CDR3 region has 12 residues. Germline V lookup: CDR1 SGHTS, CDR2 YDEGEE. The DNA of the CDR3 is TGTGCCAGCTGCAGGGGAACGGGACAGCCCTACTTC. Its protein product is CASCRGTGQPYF.

The chain has TRBV9 and TRBJ1-3, with D tentatively TRBD1 (5 bases). Germline V CDR1 and CDR2: SGDLS, YYNGEE. This CDR3 has 15 amino acids. Trimming shortened V by 0 bases and J by 1 base, and 8 bases separated the two germline ends. Here the CDR3 DNA reads TGTGCCAGCAGCGTAGCCACAGGTTCTGGAAACACCATATATTTT. Residues: CASSVATGSGNTIYF.

V gene TRBV30 combines with J gene TRBJ1-3; unclear D gene. Trimming left V 5 bases short and J 0 bases short, with 11 bases between. Germline CDR1 and CDR2: GTSNPN and SVGIG (reference sequence). The CDR3 covers 14 residues. The DNA of the CDR3 is TGTGCCTGGTCTGAAGTATTCTCTGGAAACACCATATATTTT. It translates to CAWSEVFSGNTIYF.

V gene TRBV6-6 combines with J gene TRBJ2-7; D is undetermined. The CDR3 is 9 amino acids. Trimming pared 8 bases from V and 5 bases from J, leaving 4 bases between. CDR1 and CDR2 (germline): MNHNY, SVGAGI (reference sequence). The CDR3 here is CASLHEQYF. CDR3 bases: TGTGCCAGCCTCCACGAGCAGTACTTC.

The chain employs TRBV25-1 and TRBJ2-7; no definite D call. Germline loops: CDR1 MGHDK, CDR2 SYGVNS. Trimming cost V 9 bases and J 2 bases, with 17 bases left between them. The CDR3 has 14 residues. The CDR3 loop is CASGPTGLPYEQYF. Written as DNA, the CDR3 is TGTGCCAGTGGCCCTACGGGTTTACCCTACGAGCAGTACTTC.

This clone was seen only a few times. V gene TRBV29-1 combines with J gene TRBJ1-1; D is unclear. This CDR3 region has 13 residues. V lost 0 bases and J lost 4, with 9 bases in between. Germline V CDR1 and CDR2: SQVTM, ANQGSEA. CDR3 sequence reads: CSVEEPRGTEAFF. The DNA for the CDR3 is TGCAGCGTTGAAGAGCCCCGTGGCACTGAAGCTTTCTTT.

The CDR3 bases are TGTGCTAGTGTGCAACAGGGGGCCCCATCCTACAATGAGCAGTTCTTC. Protein: CASVQQGAPSYNEQFF. The chain is built from TRBV12-5 and TRBJ2-1; 9 bases are shared with TRBD1. Germline V gene lookup returns CDR1 LGHNT and CDR2 FRNRAP. The junction had 8 bases not matched to a gene; V was cut back by 7 bases and J by 1 base. This CDR3 contains 16 residues.

The chain combines TRBV27 with TRBJ2-2, with D possibly being TRBD2 (5 bases). The V end lost 5 bases, the J end lost 4 bases, and 26 bases lay between the germline ends. CDR1 is MNHEY and CDR2 is SMNVEV in the germline V gene (reference sequence). The CDR3 sequence is 19 residues long. The CDR3 here is CASSVLQWPGDLITGELFF. DNA of the CDR3: TGTGCCAGCAGTGTCTTACAGTGGCCCGGGGATTTAATCACCGGGGAGCTGTTTTTT.

This sequence joins TRBV5-5 and TRBJ2-5, with 11 bases that match TRBD1. The junction had 2 bases not matched to a gene; V was cut back by 3 bases and J by 4 bases. Germline CDR1 and CDR2: SGHKS and YYEKEE (reference sequence). The CDR3 extends over 14 amino acids. As DNA, the CDR3 is TGTGCCAGCAGCTGGGACAGGGGGGGAGAGACCCAGTACTTC. Encoded protein: CASSWDRGGETQYF.

The genes are TRBV11-3 and TRBJ1-3, with a tentative D call TRBD1 (5 bases). The CDR3 length is 14 residues. Germline CDR1 is SGHNT and CDR2 is YENEEA. With 3 bases removed from V and 4 bases from J, the gap between germline ends came to 10 bases. The CDR3 nucleotides are TGTGCCAGCAGCTTCCAGGGCGACGGAAACACCATATATTTT. Protein product: CASSFQGDGNTIYF.

V and J are TRBV7-6 and TRBJ2-5; no reliable D call. The J call may be faulty, since TRBJ2-7 better matches the DNA end. This CDR3 contains 14 residues. Germline V gene sequence: CDR1 SGHVS, CDR2 FNYEAQ. CDR3 in DNA: TGTGCCAGCAGCTTAGAACAGAGCTCCTACGAGCAGTACTTC. This codes for CASSLEQSSYEQYF.

J is TRBJ1-2 and V is TRBV10-3; D uncertain. Looked up from germline, CDR1 is ENHRY and CDR2 is SYGVKD. The V end was cut by 4 bases, the J end by 10 bases, with 10 bases between. The CDR3 covers 11 residues. The CDR3 nucleotides are TGTGCCATCAGTGGCGGGGAACTCTACACCTTC. Translated, it gives CAISGGELYTF.

This chain links TRBV4-3 with TRBJ2-3; D possibly corresponds to TRBD1 (6 bases). Trimming pared 1 base from V and 4 bases from J, leaving 12 bases between. Germline V gene lookup returns CDR1 LGHNA and CDR2 YSLEER. The CDR3 totals 15 residues. The CDR3 DNA sequence: TGCGCCAGCAGCCAAGTACAGGGCAGACCAGATACGCAGTATTTT. It encodes CASSQVQGRPDTQYF.